The present entry profiles one T cell receptor beta chain with its context. This sample was taken from a study of blood T cell repertoires in COVID-19. Some clones are missing from TCRdb's copy, which holds only in-frame ones; the method was immunoSEQ multiplex PCR. The top ten clones hold 9.5% to 10% of a sample with 100,000 to 150,000 clones, about 83% of them seen once. Material: peripheral blood. The origin of this receptor is a man between 40 and 49 years old with active or convalescent COVID-19.

CDR3 in DNA: TGTGCCATCAGGGCGCGGGGGGGAGCGACGGCTGGGGCCAACGTCCTGACTTTC. Its translation: CAIRARGGATAGANVLTF. This chain joins TRBV10-3 and TRBJ2-6, with 9 bases aligning to TRBD2. J gave up 2 bases and V 6 bases, and 11 bases lay outside the gene matches. The germline V gene encodes CDR1 ENHRY and CDR2 SYGVKD. The CDR3 has 18 residues.